This TCR beta chain was captured by sequencing in a study of T-cell memory formation after mild COVID-19. After removal of 5 bases from V and 7 bases from J, the junction contained 7 bases not matched to a gene. The CDR3 has 14 residues. Germline V gene data show CDR1 as MGHRA and CDR2 as YSYEKL. This clonotype was found a few times. From 5'RACE with constant-segment primers came TCR alpha and TCR beta cDNA libraries that carried sample barcodes and UMIs. TCRdb used MiXCR to reprocess the 5' RACE reads, holding one entry per CDR3 protein. The table lists over 450,000 distinct CDR3 sequences, roughly 22% of them singletons.

Sequenced input: PBMCs or a T cell subset sorted from them (not recorded which). The V and J genes are TRBV4-1 and TRBJ2-2; TRBD1 aligns across 7 bases. This receptor was obtained from an adult woman who had mild COVID-19 (a few samples of this study predate the infection). Cell type and time point are not known. DNA for the CDR3: TGCGCCAGCAGCGGACAGGTGGAAGACGGGGAGCTGTTTTTT. Translating gives CASSGQVEDGELFF.